One and the same sample provided the 21 T cell receptor beta chains below, sequenced in a study of T cell changes during pregnancy in multiple sclerosis. Assay used: immunoSEQ multiplex PCR; TCRdb lists only in-frame clones, some missing. This repertoire shows about 49,000 clones, 80% to 95% found once; its top ten account for roughly 0.98%. Sequenced here: peripheral blood, sampled after pregnancy. These receptors all stem from a female donor with multiple sclerosis, enrolled in a pregnancy study.

The chain employs TRBV7-9 and TRBJ2-3, with unresolved D. This CDR3 has 12 residues. In germline, CDR1 is SEHNR, CDR2 FQNEAQ (reference sequence). Trimming left V 5 bases short and J 3 bases short, with 6 bases between. The chain's CDR3 is CASSITTDTQYF. CDR3 DNA: TGTGCCAGCAGCATAACTACAGATACGCAGTATTTT.

V gene TRBV7-3 combines with J gene TRBJ1-1; weak D call: TRBD1 (5 bases). The V and J ends lost 5 bases and 4 bases respectively, with 14 bases between them. This CDR3 spans 14 amino acids. Germline V gene lookup returns CDR1 SGHTA and CDR2 FQGTGA. The CDR3 DNA reads as TGTGCCAGCAGCCAGAACCGGGGGAGCACTGAAGCTTTCTTT. Protein sequence: CASSQNRGSTEAFF.

This chain joins TRBV5-1 and TRBJ2-1; the match to TRBD1 covers 7 bases. J was trimmed by 4 bases and V by 0 bases; bases with no gene match: 4. The germline gives CDR1 SGHRS, CDR2 YFSETQ. The CDR3 covers 15 residues. CDR3 in DNA: TGCGCCAGCAGCTTGGCGGGACAGTTTTACAATGAGCAGTTCTTC. Its protein product is CASSLAGQFYNEQFF. Full variable domain (missing parts from reference TRBV5-1 and TRBJ2-1): KAGVTQTPRYLIKTRGQQVTLSCSPISGHRSVSWYQQTPGQGLQFLFEYFSETQRNKGNFPGRFSGRQFSNSRSEMNVSTLELGDSALYLCASSLAGQFYNEQFFGPGTRLTVL.

The chain couples TRBV9 to TRBJ2-2; 8 nucleotides match TRBD1. V lost 4 bases and J lost 6; bases outside the gene matches: 11. Germline loops: CDR1 SGDLS, CDR2 YYNGEE. The CDR3 consists of 16 residues. This CDR3 reads CASSFSGGGEAGELFF. As DNA, the CDR3 is TGTGCCAGCAGCTTCTCAGGGGGCGGGGAGGCCGGGGAGCTGTTTTTT.

The chain is built from TRBV7-9 and TRBJ1-2; 10 positions match TRBD1. Germline-derived CDR1 and CDR2 are SEHNR and FQNEAQ (reference sequence). CDR3 length equals 17 residues. Trimming cost V 4 bases and J 8 bases; bases outside gene matches: 16. CDR3 bases: TGTGCCAGCAGCTCGCCGGGTGGGACAGGGGCTGTGGAGGGCTACACCTTC. It encodes CASSSPGGTGAVEGYTF.

The rearrangement joins TRBV7-2 to TRBJ2-7, with TRBD2 matching 11 bases. The CDR3 runs 15 residues. CDR1 SGHTA and CDR2 FQGNSA come from the germline V gene. The junction had 9 bases not matched to a gene; V was cut back by 4 bases and J by 7 bases. Here the CDR3 DNA reads TGTGCCAGCAGCTCCCTAGCGGGGGGCCCGAGGGAGCAGTACTTC. This translates into CASSSLAGGPREQYF. The whole variable domain, remainder taken from reference TRBV7-2 and TRBJ2-7, is GAGVSQSPSNKVTEKGKDVELRCDPISGHTALYWYRQSLGQGLEFLIYFQGNSAPDKSGLPSDRFSAERTGGSVSTLTIQRTQQEDSAVYLCASSSLAGGPREQYFGPGTRLTVT.

The V gene is TRBV18, the J gene TRBJ1-1, with D possibly matching TRBD1 (6 bases). The CDR3 runs 15 residues. The V end lost 2 bases, the J end lost 1 base, and 11 bases lay between the germline ends. Germline V gene data show CDR1 as KGHSH and CDR2 as LQKENI. CDR3: CASSPARGQNTEAFF. DNA for the CDR3: TGTGCCAGCTCACCAGCCAGGGGACAGAACACTGAAGCTTTCTTT.

This chain connects TRBV9 to TRBJ1-2, with TRBD1 matching over 9 bases. The germline V gene encodes CDR1 SGDLS and CDR2 YYNGEE. This CDR3 spans 14 amino acids. V trimming: 1 base; J trimming: 5 bases; junction bases outside the gene matches: 3. The CDR3 nucleotides read TGTGCCAGCAGCGTAATGGACAGGGGTTATGGCTACACCTTC. Encoded protein: CASSVMDRGYGYTF.

CDR3 coding DNA: TGCGCCAGCAGCCAAAGTTTGATCGCGGGGGGACCAGATACGCAGTATTTT. Translation: CASSQSLIAGGPDTQYF. This sequence joins TRBV4-3 and TRBJ2-3, with 8 bases matching TRBD2. Germline V lookup: CDR1 LGHNA, CDR2 YSLEER. The CDR3 extends over 17 amino acids. The V segment lost 2 bases and the J segment 4 bases; nucleotides outside the gene matches: 11.

The gene calls are TRBV14 and TRBJ1-1; the match to TRBD1 covers 7 bases. The CDR3 loop spans 15 amino acids. Germline V gene sequence: CDR1 SGHDN, CDR2 FVKESK. V dropped 2 bases and J dropped 0; count of bases not matched to a gene: 3. Written as DNA, the CDR3 is TGTGCCAGCAGCCAACCCGACAGGGTGAACACTGAAGCTTTCTTT. Residues: CASSQPDRVNTEAFF.

The V gene is TRBV9, the J gene TRBJ1-1; D is perhaps TRBD1 (6 bases). Germline values: CDR1 SGDLS, CDR2 YYNGEE. V was pared by 3 bases and J by 4 bases, with 16 bases between. This CDR3 is 15 amino acids long. In nucleotides, the CDR3 is TGTGCCAGCAGCGCCCACAGGGCGCCGAGCACTGAAGCTTTCTTT. It codes for CASSAHRAPSTEAFF.

This clone was counted once. The V gene is TRBV13, the J gene TRBJ2-5; TRBD2 matches 15 bases. The CDR3 is 18 amino acids. V lost 5 bases, J lost 3 bases, and 10 bases stayed unmatched. CDR1 is PRHDT and CDR2 is FYEKMQ in the germline V gene (reference sequence). CDR3 sequence: CASSLAAWTSGGEETQYF. Written as DNA, the CDR3 is TGTGCCAGCAGCCTAGCCGCCTGGACTAGCGGGGGGGAAGAGACCCAGTACTTC.

This clone has more than one count but fewer than ten. The chain links TRBV30 to TRBJ1-2; a weak D match, TRBD1 (5 bases). Trimming took off 1 base at V and 0 bases at J, with 9 bases between the two ends. Germline CDR1 reads GTSNPN; CDR2 reads SVGIG (reference sequence). This CDR3 region has 14 residues. In DNA, the CDR3 is TGTGCCTGGAGTGCACAGGTAGCTAACTATGGCTACACCTTC. Translation: CAWSAQVANYGYTF.

The chain is built from TRBV4-3 and TRBJ2-1, with 9 nucleotides matching TRBD1. Germline V gives CDR1 LGHNA, CDR2 YSLEER. The CDR3 sequence is 15 residues long. Losses at the gene ends were 4 bases for V and 5 bases for J; bases not matched to a gene: 6. Here the CDR3 DNA reads TGCGCCAGCAGCCCGGGACAGGGAGCGGACAATGAGCAGTTCTTC. Amino acid sequence: CASSPGQGADNEQFF.

The chain joins TRBV7-9 to TRBJ1-3; 10 nucleotides agree with TRBD1. CDR1 SEHNR and CDR2 FQNEAQ come from the germline V gene (reference sequence). The V segment lost 5 bases and the J segment 4 bases; nucleotides outside the gene matches: 8. The CDR3 is 16 residues long. The CDR3 loop reads CASSRGTGDFGNTIYF. The CDR3 DNA is TGTGCCAGCAGCCGGGGGACAGGGGATTTCGGAAACACCATATATTTT.

J is TRBJ2-3 and V is TRBV6-5, with TRBD1 matching 8 bases. Germline V lookup: CDR1 MNHEY, CDR2 SVGAGI. The CDR3 length is 14 residues. Germline trimming cut 6 bases from V and 2 bases from J; bases unmatched to any gene: 4. In DNA, the CDR3 is TGTGCCAGCAGAGGACAGGGAAACACAGATACGCAGTATTTT. Translated, it gives CASRGQGNTDTQYF.

This chain links TRBV19 with TRBJ1-2; D not resolved. With 5 bases removed from V and 4 bases from J, the gap between germline ends came to 8 bases. The CDR3 totals 12 residues. The germline V gene encodes CDR1 LNHDA and CDR2 SQIVND (reference sequence). The CDR3 coding sequence is TGTGCCAGTAGTCGTCTCGGCTATGGCTACACCTTC. Amino acid sequence: CASSRLGYGYTF.

The chain employs TRBV6-5 and TRBJ1-1, with D uncertain. This CDR3 is built from 13 residues. The germline V and J ends were trimmed by 2 bases and 1 base, with 5 bases remaining between them. Germline lookup yields CDR1 MNHEY and CDR2 SVGAGI. The CDR3 loop reads CASSYEANTEAFF. The CDR3, as DNA: TGTGCCAGCAGTTACGAGGCGAACACTGAAGCTTTCTTT.

The V gene is TRBV14, the J gene TRBJ2-3; 7 nucleotides match TRBD1. The CDR3 has 15 residues. The V gene's germline CDR1 is SGHDN and CDR2 FVKESK. Losses at the gene ends were 4 bases for V and 0 bases for J; bases not matched to a gene: 4. CDR3 nucleotide sequence: TGTGCCAGCAGCCCGACAGGGTTCAGCACAGATACGCAGTATTTT. Its protein is CASSPTGFSTDTQYF.

This clone appeared a few times. DNA for the CDR3: TGTGCCAGTAGTGGACTCGTAGTCGGGGAGCTGTTTTTT. Translated, it gives CASSGLVVGELFF. The chain recombines TRBV19 with TRBJ2-2, with TRBD2 as a possible D gene (5 bases). The V and J ends lost 5 bases and 7 bases respectively, with 11 bases between them. Looked up from germline, CDR1 is LNHDA and CDR2 is SQIVND (reference sequence). CDR3 length: 13 residues. The whole variable domain, remainder taken from reference TRBV19 and TRBJ2-2, is DGGITQSPKYLFRKEGQNVTLSCEQNLNHDAMYWYRQDPGQGLRLIYYSQIVNDFQKGDIAEGYSVSREKKESFPLTVTSAQKNPTAFYLCASSGLVVGELFFGEGSRLTVL.

The chain couples TRBV11-3 to TRBJ2-1; 13 nucleotides match TRBD2. The CDR3 covers 15 residues. Germline CDR1 SGHNT, CDR2 YENEEA. V lost 5 bases to trimming and J lost 4 bases; unmatched junction nucleotides: 2. The CDR3 here is CASSRGLAGYNEQFF. Here the CDR3 DNA reads TGTGCCAGCAGCAGGGGACTAGCGGGATACAATGAGCAGTTCTTC.